This TCR beta chain was sequenced in a study of identical twins. The germline gives CDR1 SGHTA, CDR2 FQGNSA. V was clipped by 0 bases and J by 0 bases, with 15 bases between them. CDR3 length: 17 amino acids. TCRdb independently ran MiXCR on the 5' RACE reads; one entry per CDR3 protein. This sample has about 690,000 distinct CDR3 sequences, with roughly 20% found just once. In its sample, this clonotype was seen a few times. Separately, the same data were catalogued under a study of T cells expressing NK-cell markers. That report adds: Among the eight sequenced donors, seven tested HCMV-seropositive and one tested seronegative. HCMV specificity of the expanded NKG2C+ T cell clones stayed unclear.

The chain employs TRBV7-2 and TRBJ2-7; D is uncertain. The clonotype comes from a young woman in good health. The sequencing sample was made of PBMCs. In DNA, the CDR3 is TGTGCCAGCAGCTTAGCGCATCGGCCCGCAAGCTCCTACGAGCAGTACTTC. Protein product: CASSLAHRPASSYEQYF.